Shown below are 11 T cell receptor beta chains from a single sample sequenced in a study of T cells expressing NK-cell markers (TCRdb year 2020). The library was made by 5' RACE. TCRdb names Illumina HiSeq 2000 as the instrument used. After reprocessing by TCRdb, each CDR3 protein sequence is one entry, and no DNA is given. The table for this sample lists about 460,000 distinct CDR3 sequences. In total, the top ten clones hold 1.4% to 1.5% of the sample. The sequencing sample was made of blood T cells: a sorted CD56 or NKG2C T cell subset, CD4+ or CD8+ T cells, or bulk PBMC T cells (not recorded which). These receptors were taken from a woman between 50 and 59 years old in good health. Donor details come from another sample of the same person, matched by shared clones.

The CDR3: CASSLGWRGPAKNIQYF. The J gene is TRBJ2-4, the V gene TRBV7-2; checking the TCRdb D call of TRBD2 is not possible without DNA. The germline gives CDR1 SGHTA, CDR2 FQGNSA. This CDR3 contains 17 residues.

The chain employs TRBV18 and TRBJ2-6. Germline CDR1 is KGHSH and CDR2 is LQKENI. The CDR3 is made up of 15 amino acids. CDR3 residues: CASSPSLSGANVLTF.

The rearrangement links TRBV5-1 to TRBJ2-3; checking the TCRdb D call of TRBD2 is not possible without DNA. Germline CDR1 and CDR2: SGHRS and YFSETQ. This CDR3 is 16 amino acids long. The CDR3 loop is CASSGGLAGGTDTQYF.

The rearrangement links TRBV25-1 to TRBJ1-3; checking the TCRdb D call of TRBD1 is not possible without DNA. The CDR3 loop spans 15 amino acids. Germline V gives CDR1 MGHDK, CDR2 SYGVNS. This CDR3 is CASSDSGAAGNTIYF.

The V gene is TRBV2, the J gene TRBJ2-5; TCRdb picks TRBD2, but there is no DNA to check that call. The CDR3 totals 16 residues. From germline, CDR1 is SNHLY and CDR2 FYNNEI. CDR3 region: CASSGLAGSGQETQYF.

V and J are TRBV9 and TRBJ2-3; with no DNA, the TCRdb D assignment of TRBD1 cannot be verified. Germline values: CDR1 SGDLS, CDR2 YYNGEE. The CDR3 sequence is 16 residues long. The CDR3 sequence: CASSVNPGAGGDTQYF.

This chain links TRBV29-1 with TRBJ2-7; the TCRdb D gene call, TRBD1, has no DNA to confirm it. The CDR3 contains 13 residues. Germline assignment: CDR1 SQVTM and CDR2 ANQGSEA. CDR3 protein: CSVTGASSYEQYF.

This chain links TRBV12-3 or TRBV12-4 with TRBJ2-6; TCRdb selects TRBD1, and the lack of DNA leaves this call unchecked. The CDR3 runs 18 residues. The chain's CDR3 is CASSSPGATSSGANVLTF.

V usage is TRBV6-5 and J usage is TRBJ2-4; TCRdb names TRBD1, which stays unverified in the absence of DNA. In germline, CDR1 is MNHEY, CDR2 SVGAGI. CDR3 length: 16 amino acids. The CDR3: CASSSTSGSVGNIQYF.

The CDR3 loop reads CASSPERGIQYF. This chain connects TRBV7-9 to TRBJ2-4. The CDR3 consists of 12 residues. Germline CDR1 SEHNR, CDR2 FQNEAQ (reference sequence).

V is TRBV5-5 and J is TRBJ2-1; the TCRdb D gene call, TRBD1, has no DNA to confirm it. Germline lookup yields CDR1 SGHKS and CDR2 YYEKEE (reference sequence). The CDR3 contains 16 residues. CDR3 protein: CASSLGPGRGGHEQFF.